Listed here are 25 T cell receptor beta chains from one sample, sequenced in a study of technical replicates of blood from a handful of donors. Using immunoSEQ multiplex PCR, the repertoire was profiled, and TCRdb retains in-frame clones only, with some absent. This table has around 70,000 clones, 95% to 97% appearing once. The sequencing input was T cells isolated from PBMCs. These receptors came from a human donor in good health.

In DNA, the CDR3 is TGTGCCACCTCAGGGAAAGGCGCTGAAGCTTTCTTT. It specifies CATSGKGAEAFF. The chain employs TRBV2 and TRBJ1-1; weak D call: TRBD1 (5 bases). This CDR3 has 12 amino acids. CDR1 is SNHLY, CDR2 FYNNEI, per germline. V lost 10 bases to trimming and J lost 6 bases, with 15 bases between them.

The chain combines TRBV10-3 with TRBJ2-1, with 10 bases lining up with TRBD2. Looked up from germline, CDR1 is ENHRY and CDR2 is SYGVKD. Losses at the gene ends were 2 bases for V and 6 bases for J; bases not matched to a gene: 4. This CDR3 contains 15 residues. CDR3 sequence reads: CAISEQGLAFNEQFF. In DNA form, the CDR3 reads TGTGCCATCAGTGAGCAGGGACTAGCGTTCAATGAGCAGTTCTTC.

The genes are TRBV7-2 and TRBJ2-2, with D possibly matching TRBD1 (6 bases). This CDR3 region has 17 residues. Germline V lookup: CDR1 SGHTA, CDR2 FQGNSA. The V gene lost 4 bases and the J gene lost 1 base, with 16 bases spanning the gap. CDR3 loop: CASSWLTGTLNTGELFF. Written as DNA, the CDR3 is TGTGCCAGCAGCTGGTTAACCGGGACACTGAACACCGGGGAGCTGTTTTTT.

This clone was counted once. The J gene is TRBJ2-3, the V gene TRBV30; TRBD1 might be the D (6 bases). This CDR3 is 12 amino acids long. The germline V and J ends were trimmed by 4 bases and 3 bases, with 8 bases remaining between them. CDR1 and CDR2 from the germline V gene are GTSNPN and SVGIG (reference sequence). This CDR3 is CAWTRGTDTQYF. Written as DNA, the CDR3 is TGTGCCTGGACCAGGGGAACAGATACGCAGTATTTT.

The chain carries TRBV7-9 and TRBJ1-2; D is perhaps TRBD1 (5 bases). The CDR3 totals 14 residues. V lost 3 bases to trimming and J lost 0 bases, with 8 bases between them. The V gene's germline CDR1 is SEHNR and CDR2 FQNEAQ (reference sequence). CDR3 residues: CASSFDSSNYGYTF. CDR3 in DNA: TGTGCCAGCAGCTTTGACAGTTCTAACTATGGCTACACCTTC.

V and J are TRBV7-2 and TRBJ1-1; 7 nucleotides agree with TRBD1. CDR1 is SGHTA and CDR2 is FQGNSA in the germline V gene. Germline trimming cut 5 bases from V and 3 bases from J; bases unmatched to any gene: 6. This CDR3 comprises 14 residues. CDR3 bases: TGTGCCAGCAGCCAATCGACAGGGTACACTGAAGCTTTCTTT. This gives the protein CASSQSTGYTEAFF. The full variable domain, in which reference TRBV7-2 and TRBJ1-1 provide the parts outside the CDR3, is GAGVSQSPSNKVTEKGKDVELRCDPISGHTALYWYRQSLGQGLEFLIYFQGNSAPDKSGLPSDRFSAERTGGSVSTLTIQRTQQEDSAVYLCASSQSTGYTEAFFGQGTRLTVV.

The chain recombines TRBV29-1 with TRBJ2-6; TRBD2 is a possible D gene (6 bases). Germline-derived CDR1 and CDR2 are SQVTM and ANQGSEA. Trimming pared 4 bases from V and 4 bases from J, leaving 11 bases between. This CDR3 has 14 residues. CDR3 sequence reads: CSVVGGVGANVLTF. CDR3 sequence (DNA): TGCAGCGTTGTAGGCGGGGTCGGGGCCAACGTCCTGACTTTC.

The chain joins TRBV11-3 to TRBJ2-3; 10 positions match TRBD2. CDR1 and CDR2 from the germline V gene are SGHNT and YENEEA. V was pared by 4 bases and J by 0 bases, with 7 bases of the junction left unmatched. The CDR3 spans 17 residues. CDR3 protein: CASSSGKTSGSTDTQYF. CDR3 nucleotide sequence: TGTGCCAGCAGCTCGGGAAAGACTAGCGGGAGCACAGATACGCAGTATTTT.

V is TRBV2 and J is TRBJ1-6, with a possible D match to TRBD1 (5 bases). The CDR3 is 15 amino acids. The V end was cut by 8 bases, the J end by 8 bases, with 19 bases between. Germline assignment: CDR1 SNHLY and CDR2 FYNNEI. The CDR3 DNA reads TGTGCCAGCGGAGATGTTGGGGGGACGGATTCACCCCTCCACTTT. Translated, it gives CASGDVGGTDSPLHF.

The genes are TRBV10-1 and TRBJ2-1; 11 bases fit TRBD1. This CDR3 is 16 amino acids long. The V gene's germline CDR1 is WNHNN and CDR2 SYGVQD (reference sequence). The junction had 11 bases not matched to a gene; V was cut back by 5 bases and J by 8 bases. As DNA, the CDR3 is TGCGCCAGCAGTTACGTGCAGGACAGGGGGCTCTATGAGCAGTTCTTC. This codes for CASSYVQDRGLYEQFF.

This chain uses TRBV28 with TRBJ2-3; maybe TRBD1 (6 bases). The length of the CDR3 is 19 residues. Trimming removed 2 bases at V and 2 bases at J, with 23 bases between. Looked up from germline, CDR1 is MDHEN and CDR2 is SYDVKM. This CDR3 reads CASSLRQEGTHTHTDTQYF. Written as DNA, the CDR3 is TGTGCCAGCAGTTTAAGGCAGGAAGGGACACACACACACACAGATACGCAGTATTTT.

V usage is TRBV27 and J usage is TRBJ2-3; D perhaps matches TRBD2 (6 bases). Trimming pared 6 bases from V and 0 bases from J, leaving 16 bases between. Germline V gene data show CDR1 as MNHEY and CDR2 as SMNVEV (reference sequence). CDR3 length: 16 amino acids. The CDR3, as DNA: TGTGCCAGCAGCGATCCGGGACTCCCTAGCACAGATACGCAGTATTTT. This codes for CASSDPGLPSTDTQYF.

This clone was found once. Written as DNA, the CDR3 is TGTGCCAGCAGCCGGGACTCGCAAGAGACCCAGTACTTC. Amino acids: CASSRDSQETQYF. This chain uses TRBV7-8 with TRBJ2-5; possible D gene TRBD2, 6 bases. The CDR3 loop spans 13 amino acids. The germline CDR1 and CDR2 sequences are SGHVS and FQNEAQ. Trimming left V 5 bases short and J 2 bases short, with 9 bases between.

The CDR3: CASSEVGVFYEQYF. DNA for the CDR3: TGTGCCAGCAGTGAAGTAGGGGTGTTCTACGAGCAGTACTTC. This rearrangement joins TRBV6-1 to TRBJ2-7, with D perhaps TRBD1 (5 bases). Trimming left V 1 base short and J 3 bases short, with 10 bases between. CDR1 is MNHNS, CDR2 SASEGT, per germline. The CDR3 covers 14 residues.

The J gene is TRBJ1-1, the V gene TRBV20-1; weak D call: TRBD1 (5 bases). The CDR3 consists of 11 residues. CDR1 is DFQATT, CDR2 SNEGSKA, per germline (reference sequence). Here the CDR3 DNA reads TGCAAGGAGGGGACGAACACTGAAGCTTTCTTT. Translating gives CKEGTNTEAFF.

Of note for this clone: Lacking the conserved final phenylalanine or tryptophan, this CDR3 likely reflects a read error. No DNA is shown, since the ends of the CDR3 on it are uncertain; the CDR3 is the one TCRdb lists. This sequence joins TRBV9 and TRBJ1-2. With termini counted, the CDR3 has 14 amino acids. Germline V gives CDR1 SGDLS, CDR2 YYNGEE. The CDR3 reads CASAEEYSRKTYGY.

The J gene is TRBJ2-7, the V gene TRBV19; 11 bases are shared with TRBD1. CDR3 length equals 14 residues. V dropped 5 bases and J dropped 5; count of bases not matched to a gene: 5. The V gene's germline CDR1 is LNHDA and CDR2 SQIVND (reference sequence). CDR3 residues: CASSPGTGGNEQYF. CDR3 coding DNA: TGTGCCAGTAGTCCGGGGACAGGGGGAAACGAGCAGTACTTC. Using reference TRBV19 and TRBJ2-7 for the parts outside the CDR3, the full variable domain is DGGITQSPKYLFRKEGQNVTLSCEQNLNHDAMYWYRQDPGQGLRLIYYSQIVNDFQKGDIAEGYSVSREKKESFPLTVTSAQKNPTAFYLCASSPGTGGNEQYFGPGTRLTVT.

This rearrangement joins TRBV6-4 to TRBJ2-3, with 16 bases identical to TRBD2. With 0 bases clipped from V and 2 bases from J, the junction kept 5 bases outside the gene matches. The CDR3 loop spans 19 amino acids. From germline, CDR1 is MRHNA and CDR2 SNTAGT. The CDR3 protein is CASSDSTGTSGGATDTQYF. CDR3 in DNA: TGTGCCAGCAGTGACTCGACGGGGACTAGCGGGGGGGCCACAGATACGCAGTATTTT.

The CDR3 protein is CASSTGQGNQPQHF. The CDR3 nucleotides are TGTGCCAGCAGCACCGGACAGGGGAATCAGCCCCAGCATTTT. The chain recombines TRBV7-9 with TRBJ1-5, with TRBD1 matching 9 bases. V shed 5 bases and J 4 bases; nucleotides not matched to a gene: 3. The CDR3 totals 14 residues. The V gene's germline CDR1 is SEHNR and CDR2 FQNEAQ (reference sequence).

V usage is TRBV21-1 and J usage is TRBJ1-5. TRBV21-1 is a listed pseudogene. The CDR3 extends over 18 amino acids. The DNA of the CDR3 is TGTGCCAGCAGCGAGGAACGCTGTAGTATATTGAGCAATCAGCCCCAGCATTTT. Its translation: CASSEERCSILSNQPQHF.

The chain uses TRBV7-9 and TRBJ1-1, with TRBD1 identical over 7 bases. Germline CDR1 reads SEHNR; CDR2 reads FQNEAQ (reference sequence). The CDR3 runs to 15 residues. With 5 bases clipped from V and 4 bases from J, the junction kept 10 bases outside the gene matches. Written as DNA, the CDR3 is TGTGCCAGCAGCCCGAGAGACAGGGCGGCCACTGAAGCTTTCTTT. This translates into CASSPRDRAATEAFF.

V gene TRBV28 combines with J gene TRBJ1-1; 7 bases are a match to TRBD1. The CDR3 has 17 residues. Unmatched junction bases numbered 18, after V lost 7 bases and J lost 4 bases. Germline V gene data show CDR1 as MDHEN and CDR2 as SYDVKM. CDR3 sequence reads: CASNPRQGGKKGTEAFF. CDR3 coding DNA: TGTGCCAGCAACCCTCGTCAGGGGGGTAAGAAGGGCACTGAAGCTTTCTTT.

The chain recombines TRBV7-6 with TRBJ1-2, with D hard to call. The V gene's germline CDR1 is SGHVS and CDR2 FNYEAQ. CDR3 length: 13 amino acids. Trimming removed 3 bases at V and 4 bases at J, with 9 bases between. CDR3 amino acids: CASSFSPLYGYTF. The CDR3 region has the DNA TGTGCCAGCAGCTTCTCCCCCCTCTATGGCTACACCTTC. Based on the CDR3 plus reference TRBV7-6 and TRBJ1-2, the full variable domain is GAGVSQSPRYKVTKRGQDVALRCDPISGHVSLYWYRQALGQGPEFLTYFNYEAQQDKSGLPNDRFSAERPEGSISTLTIQRTEQRDSAMYRCASSFSPLYGYTFGSGTRLTVV.

The CDR3 loop reads CASSAGGDYTEAFF. CDR3 in DNA: TGTGCCAGCTCGGCGGGCGGAGATTACACTGAAGCTTTCTTT. The V and J genes are TRBV6-5 and TRBJ1-1; D is uncertain. Germline CDR1 reads MNHEY; CDR2 reads SVGAGI. Trimming took off 8 bases at V and 3 bases at J, with 16 bases between the two ends. The CDR3 spans 14 residues.

The chain combines TRBV30 with TRBJ2-3; 7 bases are a match to TRBD1. This CDR3 has 13 residues. After removal of 7 bases from V and 2 bases from J, the junction contained 6 bases not matched to a gene. CDR1 is GTSNPN and CDR2 is SVGIG in the germline V gene (reference sequence). The CDR3 reads CASGQKDTDTQYF. CDR3 DNA sequence: TGTGCCTCGGGACAGAAAGACACAGATACGCAGTATTTT.